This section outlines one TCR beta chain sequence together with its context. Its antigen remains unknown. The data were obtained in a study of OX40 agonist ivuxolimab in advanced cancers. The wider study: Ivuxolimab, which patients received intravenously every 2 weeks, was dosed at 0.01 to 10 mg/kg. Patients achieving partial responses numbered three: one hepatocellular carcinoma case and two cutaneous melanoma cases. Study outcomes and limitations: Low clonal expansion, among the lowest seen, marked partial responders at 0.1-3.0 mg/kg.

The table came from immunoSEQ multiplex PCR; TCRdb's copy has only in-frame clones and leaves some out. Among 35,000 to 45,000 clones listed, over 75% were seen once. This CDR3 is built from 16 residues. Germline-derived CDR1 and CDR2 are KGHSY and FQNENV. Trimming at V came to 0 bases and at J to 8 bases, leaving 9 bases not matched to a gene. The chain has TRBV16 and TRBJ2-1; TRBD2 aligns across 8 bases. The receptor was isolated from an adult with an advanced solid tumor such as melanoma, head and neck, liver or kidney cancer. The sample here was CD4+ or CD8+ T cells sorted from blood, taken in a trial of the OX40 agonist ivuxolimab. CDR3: CASSQSREASVDEQFF. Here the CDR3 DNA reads TGTGCCAGCAGCCAATCGCGGGAGGCCTCCGTCGATGAGCAGTTCTTC.